This T cell receptor beta chain stems from a study of T cells in Graves' hyperthyroidism and ophthalmopathy. This clonotype showed up just a few times. RNA transcripts yielded amplified TCR beta CDR3 regions. HTBI primers were the set used in a first-round RT-PCR of the TCR CDR3. Each CDR3 protein gets one entry after TCRdb re-called the multiplex PCR reads with MiXCR. The sample contains approximately 740,000 distinct CDR3 sequences, less than 15% of which appear only once. Germline trimming cut 4 bases from V and 9 bases from J; bases unmatched to any gene: 9. CDR1 and CDR2 from the germline V gene are MDHEN and SYDVKM. The CDR3 sequence is 14 residues long.

Sequenced input: blood. This clonotype originated in a woman aged 18-30 years with Graves' hyperthyroidism. The V and J genes are TRBV28 and TRBJ2-4; TRBD2 aligns across 7 bases. The CDR3: CASSWVVGGTIQYF. The CDR3 DNA sequence: TGTGCCAGCAGTTGGGTCGTCGGGGGGACCATTCAGTACTTC.